This entry lists 9 T cell receptor beta chains sequenced from one sample in a study of blood T cell repertoires in COVID-19. Produced via immunoSEQ multiplex PCR; TCRdb's table is partial and in-frame only. The data hold 40,000 to 55,000 clones, with 88% observed a single time. Sequencing input: peripheral blood. Receptors originate from a human donor in a cohort sampled during active COVID-19.

This chain joins TRBV3-1 (or the pseudogene TRBV3-2) and TRBJ1-1; D is unresolved. Germline values: CDR1 LGHDT, CDR2 YNNKEL (reference sequence). Trimming left V 0 bases short and J 5 bases short, with 13 bases between. This CDR3 contains 15 residues. CDR3 in DNA: TGTGCCAGCAGCCAAGATCTACGGGATGGAACTGAAGCTTTCTTT. This codes for CASSQDLRDGTEAFF.

This rearrangement joins TRBV5-6 to TRBJ1-4; tentatively, D is TRBD1 (6 bases). CDR1 and CDR2 from the germline V gene are SGHDT and YYEEEE. The length of the CDR3 is 18 residues. Trimming cost V 0 bases and J 1 base, with 16 bases left between them. CDR3 protein: CASSLEFGGGVTNEKLFF. The DNA for the CDR3 is TGTGCCAGCAGCTTGGAATTCGGCGGGGGCGTAACTAATGAAAAACTGTTTTTT. Drawing the rest from reference TRBV5-6 and TRBJ1-4, the complete variable domain is DAGVTQSPTHLIKTRGQQVTLRCSPKSGHDTVSWYQQALGQGPQFIFQYYEEEERQRGNFPDRFSGHQFPNYSSELNVNALLLGDSALYLCASSLEFGGGVTNEKLFFGSGTQLSVL.

This clone has just one count. The chain has TRBV7-3 and TRBJ2-3, with D perhaps matching TRBD2 (6 bases). V lost 5 bases and J lost 6, with 15 bases in between. This CDR3 is built from 14 residues. Germline values: CDR1 SGHTA, CDR2 FQGTGA. CDR3: CASSPGTQGDTQYF. CDR3 sequence (DNA): TGTGCCAGCAGCCCCGGGACTCAAGGGGATACGCAGTATTTT.

The chain is built from TRBV9 and TRBJ2-5, with 9 bases fitting TRBD1. The ends lost 3 bases at V and 3 bases at J; junction bases unmatched: 12. Germline V CDR1 and CDR2: SGDLS, YYNGEE. CDR3 size: 17 residues. The CDR3 DNA sequence: TGTGCCAGCAGCGCCGACAGGGGGATCGGGTTTGAAGAGACCCAGTACTTC. Its protein is CASSADRGIGFEETQYF.

The chain employs TRBV6-6 and TRBJ2-1; the D is unclear. This CDR3 has 13 residues. Germline assignment: CDR1 MNHNY and CDR2 SVGAGI (reference sequence). V lost 11 bases and J 4 bases, leaving 15 bases between the germline ends. The CDR3, as DNA: TGTGCCCTCGGTCCGATACCATACAATGAGCAGTTCTTC. Amino acids: CALGPIPYNEQFF.

The rearrangement links TRBV3-1 (or the pseudogene TRBV3-2) to TRBJ2-3, with TRBD2 identical over 7 bases. The germline V gene encodes CDR1 LGHDT and CDR2 YNNKEL (reference sequence). Unmatched junction bases numbered 5, after V lost 1 base and J lost 7 bases. CDR3 length: 14 amino acids. CDR3 DNA sequence: TGTGCCAGCAGCCAAGGACTAGCCTACTATACGCAGTATTTT. Protein product: CASSQGLAYYTQYF.

V is TRBV10-3 and J is TRBJ1-5; 8 bases align to TRBD1. V was clipped by 4 bases and J by 3 bases; unmatched bases: 5. The germline V gene encodes CDR1 ENHRY and CDR2 SYGVKD. This CDR3 is 15 amino acids long. CDR3 in amino acids: CAISGGQESNQPQHF. The DNA of the CDR3 is TGTGCCATCAGTGGGGGACAGGAGTCCAATCAGCCCCAGCATTTT.

The chain recombines TRBV6-5 with TRBJ1-1; TRBD1 matches at 7 bases. V gave up 7 bases and J gave up 0 bases; unmatched junction bases: 5. The CDR3 contains 14 residues. Germline lookup yields CDR1 MNHEY and CDR2 SVGAGI. The CDR3, as DNA: TGTGCCAGCACCAGGGGACAGTTGAACACTGAAGCTTTCTTT. Translated, it gives CASTRGQLNTEAFF.

This rearrangement joins TRBV24-1 to TRBJ2-3; 11 bases agree with TRBD2. The germline gives CDR1 KGHDR, CDR2 SFDVKD. V dropped 4 bases and J dropped 4; count of bases not matched to a gene: 9. The CDR3 loop spans 17 amino acids. DNA of the CDR3: TGTGCCACCAGTGACCAGGGTACTAGCGGGGGAGCAGATACGCAGTATTTT. This translates into CATSDQGTSGGADTQYF.